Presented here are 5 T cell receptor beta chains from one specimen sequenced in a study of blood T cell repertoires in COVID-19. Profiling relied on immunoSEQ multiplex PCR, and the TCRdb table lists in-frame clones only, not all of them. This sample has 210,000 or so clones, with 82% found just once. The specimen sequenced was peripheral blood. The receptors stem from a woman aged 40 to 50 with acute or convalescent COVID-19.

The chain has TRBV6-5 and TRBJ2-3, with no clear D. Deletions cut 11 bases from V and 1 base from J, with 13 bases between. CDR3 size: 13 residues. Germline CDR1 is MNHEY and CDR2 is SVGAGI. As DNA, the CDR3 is TGTGCCGCACAGCTGGTGGGCACAGATACGCAGTATTTT. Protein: CAAQLVGTDTQYF.

CDR3 bases: TGTGCCAGCAGTTTCACGGGGAAAAACATTCAGTACTTC. Translated: CASSFTGKNIQYF. The chain joins TRBV12-3 or TRBV12-4 to TRBJ2-4; perhaps TRBD2 as D (5 bases). V lost 3 bases and J lost 4, with 7 bases in between. The CDR3 sequence is 13 residues long.

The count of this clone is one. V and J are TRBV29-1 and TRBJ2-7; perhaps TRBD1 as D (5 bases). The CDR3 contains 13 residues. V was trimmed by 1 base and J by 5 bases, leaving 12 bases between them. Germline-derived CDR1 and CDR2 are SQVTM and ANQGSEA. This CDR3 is CSVEVGVPNEQYF. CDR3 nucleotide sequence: TGCAGCGTTGAAGTAGGGGTCCCCAACGAGCAGTACTTC.

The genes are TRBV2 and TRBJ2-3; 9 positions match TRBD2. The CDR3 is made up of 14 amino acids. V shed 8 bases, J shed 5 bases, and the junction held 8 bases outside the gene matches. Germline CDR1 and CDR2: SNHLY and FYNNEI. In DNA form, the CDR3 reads TGTGCCAGCGCAACGCGGGGGGGCGGAGATACGCAGTATTTT. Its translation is CASATRGGGDTQYF.

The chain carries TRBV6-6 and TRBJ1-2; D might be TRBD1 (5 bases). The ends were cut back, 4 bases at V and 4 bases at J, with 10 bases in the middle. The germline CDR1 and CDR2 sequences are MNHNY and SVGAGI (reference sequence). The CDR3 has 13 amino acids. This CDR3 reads CASSLGQFYGYTF. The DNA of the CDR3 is TGTGCCAGCAGTTTGGGGCAGTTCTATGGCTACACCTTC.